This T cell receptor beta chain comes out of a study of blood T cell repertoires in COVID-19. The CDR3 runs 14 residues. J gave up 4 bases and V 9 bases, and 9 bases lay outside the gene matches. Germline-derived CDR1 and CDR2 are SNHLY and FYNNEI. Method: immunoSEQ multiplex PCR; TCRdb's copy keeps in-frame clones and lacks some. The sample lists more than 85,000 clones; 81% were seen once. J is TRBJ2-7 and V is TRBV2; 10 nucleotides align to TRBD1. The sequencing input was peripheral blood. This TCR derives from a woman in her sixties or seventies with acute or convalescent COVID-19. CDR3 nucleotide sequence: TGTGCCAGTTTTACCCCGGGACAGGGGTACGAGCAGTACTTC. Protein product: CASFTPGQGYEQYF.